What follows are 4 T cell receptor beta chains derived from one specimen sequenced in a study of cytomegalovirus exposure and HLA in healthy donors (dated by TCRdb to 2016 to 2017). Preparation of the library involved the immunoSEQ multiplex PCR assay. TCRdb carries this immuneACCESS record with in-frame sequences only. Its versions omit some clonotypes, under half of them owing to an unresolved V gene in the studies checked, with the rest unexplained. The sample has roughly 50,000 clones on record, approximately 89% of them singletons. The ten largest clones take up 8.4% of the sample. The sample consisted of PBMCs. The receptors come from a young woman in good health and CMV-seropositive.

The rearrangement links TRBV11-2 to TRBJ2-2; TRBD1 aligns across 7 bases. Trimming removed 2 bases from V and 4 bases from J; junction bases left unmatched: 1. The CDR3 runs 14 residues. Germline CDR1 reads SGHAT; CDR2 reads FQNNGV. The CDR3: CASSLSGGTGELFF. The CDR3 region has the DNA TGTGCCAGCAGCTTATCAGGGGGCACCGGGGAGCTGTTTTTT.

This clone showed up just once. This chain connects TRBV5-1 to TRBJ2-5; no clear D gene. CDR1 is SGHRS, CDR2 YFSETQ, per germline. There are 14 residues in the CDR3. Trimming removed 4 bases from V and 3 bases from J, with 13 bases in between. This CDR3 is CASSRLRYEETQYF. CDR3 nucleotides: TGCGCCAGCAGCCGATTGAGGTACGAAGAGACCCAGTACTTC.

Here the CDR3 reads CASGQSYQETQYF. DNA for the CDR3: TGTGCCAGCGGACAATCCTACCAAGAGACCCAGTACTTC. J is TRBJ2-5 and V is TRBV6-5; weak D call: TRBD1 (5 bases). CDR3 length: 13 residues. CDR1 and CDR2 (germline): MNHEY, SVGAGI. V dropped 8 bases and J dropped 0 bases, with 10 bases sitting between them.

The V gene is TRBV10-2, the J gene TRBJ1-1; possible D gene TRBD1, 6 bases. Germline V gene data show CDR1 as WSHSY and CDR2 as SAAADI. The CDR3 is made up of 14 amino acids. V dropped 8 bases and J dropped 7 bases, with 20 bases sitting between them. For the CDR3, the DNA is TGCGCCAGCTCTTCTGCGGGGGGCCGGGGTGAAGCTTTCTTT. This encodes CASSSAGGRGEAFF.